This passage covers 11 T cell receptor beta chains from one sample sequenced in a study of T cell changes during pregnancy in multiple sclerosis. Some clones are missing from TCRdb's copy, which holds only in-frame ones; the method was immunoSEQ multiplex PCR. The table lists tens of thousands of clones, just over 90% of them singletons. The sequenced sample was CD4+ T cells from peripheral blood mononuclear cells, obtained in the second trimester of pregnancy. Receptors originate from a female donor with multiple sclerosis, enrolled in a pregnancy study.

This clone occurred once. The chain combines TRBV18 with TRBJ1-6, with 7 bases aligning to TRBD1. The junction had 3 bases not matched to a gene; V was cut back by 2 bases and J by 8 bases. CDR1 is KGHSH, CDR2 LQKENI, per germline. The CDR3 has 14 amino acids. The CDR3 DNA sequence: TGTGCCAGCTCACCATCGGGACAGTATTCACCCCTCCACTTT. Its protein product is CASSPSGQYSPLHF.

V gene TRBV5-1 combines with J gene TRBJ2-2; 16 bases align to TRBD2. Trimming removed 4 bases from V and 0 bases from J; junction bases left unmatched: 9. The germline CDR1 and CDR2 sequences are SGHRS and YFSETQ. The CDR3 spans 20 residues. This chain's CDR3 is CASSLGTSGGAFANTGELFF. As DNA, the CDR3 is TGCGCCAGCAGCCTAGGGACTAGCGGGGGGGCCTTCGCGAACACCGGGGAGCTGTTTTTT.

The genes are TRBV14 and TRBJ2-1; 7 bases agree with TRBD2. The junction had 9 bases not matched to a gene; V was cut back by 3 bases and J by 4 bases. The CDR3 runs 16 residues. The germline V gene encodes CDR1 SGHDN and CDR2 FVKESK. The CDR3 DNA reads TGTGCCAGCAGCCAGACGGGTCTAGCGGCTTACAATGAGCAGTTCTTC. Translated, it gives CASSQTGLAAYNEQFF.

The V call is TRBV5-4, the J call TRBJ2-7, with 11 bases fitting TRBD2. The CDR3 has 14 residues. Germline trimming cut 0 bases from V and 7 bases from J; bases unmatched to any gene: 3. Germline loops: CDR1 SGHNT, CDR2 YYREEE (reference sequence). The CDR3 loop is CASSLELAGGEQYF. In DNA, the CDR3 is TGTGCCAGCAGCTTGGAGCTAGCGGGAGGTGAGCAGTACTTC. Combining the CDR3 with reference TRBV5-4 and TRBJ2-7 gives the whole variable domain ETGVTQSPTHLIKTRGQQVTLRCSSQSGHNTVSWYQQALGQGPQFIFQYYREEENGRGNFPPRFSGLQFPNYSSELNVNALELDDSALYLCASSLELAGGEQYFGPGTRLTVT.

In its sample, this clone was seen once. The chain employs TRBV5-1 and TRBJ1-2; possibly TRBD1 for D (5 bases). V lost 1 base and J 4 bases, leaving 14 bases between the germline ends. This CDR3 is 15 amino acids long. Germline CDR1 and CDR2: SGHRS and YFSETQ. The CDR3 nucleotides are TGCGCCAGCAGCTTGTCAGGCGGGGGGTCCTATGGCTACACCTTC. It is translated as CASSLSGGGSYGYTF.

V gene TRBV7-6 combines with J gene TRBJ2-3, with 11 bases identical to TRBD2. J was trimmed by 0 bases and V by 4 bases; bases with no gene match: 9. CDR3 length equals 18 residues. Germline-derived CDR1 and CDR2 are SGHVS and FNYEAQ. In nucleotides, the CDR3 is TGTGCCAGCAGCTCCCCGGGACTAGCGGTAACTAGCACAGATACGCAGTATTTT. It translates to CASSSPGLAVTSTDTQYF.

The V and J genes are TRBV11-2 and TRBJ1-6; 12 bases fit TRBD1. Per germline, CDR1 SGHAT and CDR2 FQNNGV. Trimming cost V 5 bases and J 9 bases; bases outside gene matches: 5. The CDR3 length is 15 residues. CDR3: CASSGGQGARSPLHF. CDR3 sequence (DNA): TGTGCCAGCAGCGGGGGACAGGGGGCTCGTTCACCCCTCCACTTT.

The chain joins TRBV5-4 to TRBJ2-5; D uncertain. V dropped 0 bases and J dropped 4 bases, with 7 bases sitting between them. This CDR3 is 13 amino acids long. Germline assignment: CDR1 SGHNT and CDR2 YYREEE (reference sequence). Written as DNA, the CDR3 is TGTGCCAGCAGCTTGGAACGGGTAGAGACCCAGTACTTC. Its translation is CASSLERVETQYF.

A single count supports this clone. The rearrangement links TRBV7-2 to TRBJ1-3; D gene unclear. Trimming cost V 2 bases and J 2 bases, with 10 bases left between them. CDR3 length: 15 residues. Germline CDR1 SGHTA, CDR2 FQGNSA. The CDR3 here is CASSLSTFAGNTIYF. The CDR3 DNA reads TGTGCCAGCAGCTTATCTACCTTTGCTGGAAACACCATATATTTT.

The table lists this clone with a count of one. The V and J genes are TRBV7-7 and TRBJ2-5, with 9 bases identical to TRBD2. CDR3 length equals 15 residues. V lost 6 bases to trimming and J lost 4 bases; unmatched junction nucleotides: 9. The germline CDR1 and CDR2 sequences are SSHAT and FNYEAQ (reference sequence). CDR3 DNA sequence: TGTGCCAGCAGTCCCACTTCTAGCGGGATAGAGACCCAGTACTTC. Protein sequence: CASSPTSSGIETQYF.

V and J are TRBV6-5 and TRBJ2-7; perhaps TRBD1 as D (6 bases). V was cut by 0 bases and J by 3 bases, with 12 bases left in between. Per the germline V gene, CDR1 is MNHEY and CDR2 is SVGAGI. The CDR3 is 15 residues long. The CDR3 here is CASSYSGTRIYEQYF. CDR3 coding DNA: TGTGCCAGCAGTTACTCCGGGACACGAATCTACGAGCAGTACTTC.